This T cell receptor (beta chain) derives from a study of technical replicates of blood from several donors. Method: immunoSEQ multiplex PCR; TCRdb's copy keeps in-frame clones and lacks some. Of about 62,000 clones listed, approximately 87% are singletons. The CDR3 totals 14 residues. The V gene lost 7 bases and the J gene lost 2 bases, with 15 bases spanning the gap. The V gene's germline CDR1 is SQVTM and CDR2 ANQGSEA. The sequence came from a human donor in good health. Some clones in this sample may be carry-over from other donors' samples. The chain recombines TRBV29-1 with TRBJ2-1; a weak D match, TRBD2 (5 bases). The sequenced sample consisted of PBMCs. The CDR3 here is CSAQGEGPYNEQFF. The CDR3 coding sequence is TGCAGCGCCCAAGGAGAGGGTCCCTACAATGAGCAGTTCTTC.